Listed below are T cell receptor beta chains from one sample, sequenced in a study of PD-L1 blockade in urothelial cancer. Method: immunoSEQ multiplex PCR; TCRdb's copy keeps in-frame clones and lacks some. The top ten clones hold 2% to 3% of a sample with 100,000 to 150,000 clones, roughly 82% of them seen once. The sample consisted of PBMCs, taken around atezolizumab (anti-PD-L1) treatment. The origin of the receptors is a man aged 50-59 years with urothelial cancer. CDR3s include the opening cysteine and the closing phenylalanine or tryptophan. A D gene is named only where the DNA matches it firmly. Not all rows give a size; the values are once, few, many and, for expanded clones, a class.

CDR3 protein: CASSPWGQGESPLHF; CDR3 DNA: TGTGCCAGTAGTCCATGGGGACAGGGCGAATCACCCCTCCACTTT; D gene: TRBD1; J gene: TRBJ1-6; V gene: TRBV19; clone size: few
CDR3 protein: CASSRTGGGNQPQHF; CDR3 DNA: TGCGCCAGCAGCCGTACAGGGGGCGGCAATCAGCCCCAGCATTTT; D gene: TRBD1; J gene: TRBJ1-5; V gene: TRBV5-1; clone size: NA
CDR3 protein: CASSSGWQETQYF; CDR3 DNA: TGTGCCAGTAGTTCAGGGTGGCAAGAGACCCAGTACTTC; D gene: NA; J gene: TRBJ2-5; V gene: TRBV19; clone size: NA
CDR3 protein: CASSPEWSNQPQHF; CDR3 DNA: TGTGCCAGCTCACCAGAGTGGAGCAATCAGCCCCAGCATTTT; D gene: NA; J gene: TRBJ1-5; V gene: TRBV18; clone size: NA
CDR3 protein: CASSLTSGIAGRYNEQFF; CDR3 DNA: TGTGCCAGCAGCTTAACTAGCGGGATAGCGGGACGTTACAATGAGCAGTTCTTC; D gene: TRBD2; J gene: TRBJ2-1; V gene: TRBV11-3; clone size: NA
CDR3 protein: CASSLALAGGQSHEQFF; CDR3 DNA: TGTGCCAGCAGCTTGGCACTAGCGGGAGGGCAGTCCCATGAGCAGTTCTTC; D gene: TRBD2; J gene: TRBJ2-1; V gene: TRBV5-5; clone size: NA
CDR3 protein: CATGTNSNQPQHF; CDR3 DNA: TGTGCCACTGGGACAAATAGCAATCAGCCCCAGCATTTT; D gene: NA; J gene: TRBJ1-5; V gene: TRBV19; clone size: NA
CDR3 protein: CASSLAGAGAGEQFF; CDR3 DNA: TGTGCCAGCAGTCTAGCGGGAGCAGGGGCGGGTGAGCAGTTCTTC; D gene: TRBD2; J gene: TRBJ2-1; V gene: TRBV6-5; clone size: NA
CDR3 protein: CASAVGQNTEAFF; CDR3 DNA: TGCGCCAGCGCGGTAGGCCAAAACACTGAAGCTTTCTTT; D gene: NA; J gene: TRBJ1-1; V gene: TRBV10-1; clone size: NA
CDR3 protein: CASSQDRVANEKLFF; CDR3 DNA: TGTGCCAGCAGCCAAGACAGGGTAGCTAATGAAAAACTGTTTTTT; D gene: NA; J gene: TRBJ1-4; V gene: TRBV4-2; clone size: NA
CDR3 protein: CSVDDRSQETQYF; CDR3 DNA: TGCAGCGTTGACGACAGATCGCAAGAGACCCAGTACTTC; D gene: NA; J gene: TRBJ2-5; V gene: TRBV29-1; clone size: few
CDR3 protein: CAISPQGGGYEQYF; CDR3 DNA: TGTGCCATCAGCCCTCAGGGGGGCGGCTACGAGCAGTACTTC; D gene: NA; J gene: TRBJ2-7; V gene: TRBV10-3; clone size: NA
CDR3 protein: CASRMTEYGYTF; CDR3 DNA: TGCGCCAGCAGAATGACAGAGTATGGCTACACCTTC; D gene: NA; J gene: TRBJ1-2; V gene: TRBV5-1; clone size: NA
CDR3 protein: CASKTRNPRTNTEAFF; CDR3 DNA: TGTGCCTCCAAAACCAGGAACCCACGCACGAACACTGAAGCTTTCTTT; D gene: NA; J gene: TRBJ1-1; V gene: TRBV28; clone size: NA
CDR3 protein: CASSPFDTYNEQFF; CDR3 DNA: TGTGCCAGCTCACCATTCGACACCTACAATGAGCAGTTCTTC; D gene: NA; J gene: TRBJ2-1; V gene: TRBV18; clone size: NA
CDR3 protein: CASSRTSGSWETQYF; CDR3 DNA: TGTGCCAGCAGCAGGACTAGCGGGAGTTGGGAGACCCAGTACTTC; D gene: TRBD2; J gene: TRBJ2-5; V gene: TRBV7-9; clone size: NA
CDR3 protein: CASSSGLANTGELFF; CDR3 DNA: TGTGCCAGCAGCTCTGGACTAGCTAACACCGGGGAGCTGTTTTTT; D gene: TRBD2; J gene: TRBJ2-2; V gene: TRBV7-6; clone size: NA
CDR3 protein: CASKISGRGETQYF; CDR3 DNA: TGTGCCAGCAAAATTAGCGGGAGAGGTGAGACCCAGTACTTC; D gene: TRBD2; J gene: TRBJ2-5; V gene: TRBV6-6; clone size: NA
CDR3 protein: CASSIVAGGFPGELFF; CDR3 DNA: TGTGCCAGTAGTATCGTAGCGGGAGGTTTTCCCGGGGAGCTGTTTTTT; D gene: TRBD2; J gene: TRBJ2-2; V gene: TRBV19; clone size: NA
CDR3 protein: CASSPTTGTGELFF; CDR3 DNA: TGTGCCAGCTCACCGACGACAGGGACCGGGGAGCTGTTTTTT; D gene: TRBD1; J gene: TRBJ2-2; V gene: TRBV18; clone size: NA
CDR3 protein: CASSLRSGSGANVLTF; CDR3 DNA: TGTGCCAGCAGCTTACGCTCGGGCTCTGGGGCCAACGTCCTGACTTTC; D gene: NA; J gene: TRBJ2-6; V gene: TRBV7-8; clone size: NA
CDR3 protein: CASSPQGWTSHNEQFF; CDR3 DNA: TGTGCCAGTAGTCCCCAAGGGTGGACATCACACAATGAGCAGTTCTTC; D gene: NA; J gene: TRBJ2-1; V gene: TRBV19; clone size: NA
CDR3 protein: CASSRSGQAPGHEQFF; CDR3 DNA: TGTGCCAGCAGCAGATCGGGACAGGCCCCCGGGCATGAGCAGTTCTTC; D gene: TRBD1; J gene: TRBJ2-1; V gene: TRBV16; clone size: once
CDR3 protein: CAWSLVGRTGGYTF; CDR3 DNA: TGTGCCTGGAGTTTGGTAGGACGGACGGGAGGCTACACCTTC; D gene: NA; J gene: TRBJ1-2; V gene: TRBV30; clone size: NA
CDR3 protein: CASAPGTSTDTQYF; CDR3 DNA: TGTGCCAGCGCTCCCGGGACTAGCACAGATACGCAGTATTTT; D gene: NA; J gene: TRBJ2-3; V gene: TRBV6-6; clone size: NA
CDR3 protein: CASSQTTGTTDTQYF; CDR3 DNA: TGTGCCAGCAGCCAGACGACAGGGACCACAGATACGCAGTATTTT; D gene: TRBD1; J gene: TRBJ2-3; V gene: TRBV9; clone size: NA
CDR3 protein: CASSPSAGLAGEETQYF; CDR3 DNA: TGTGCCAGCTCACCATCGGCGGGACTAGCGGGAGAAGAGACCCAGTACTTC; D gene: TRBD2; J gene: TRBJ2-5; V gene: TRBV18; clone size: NA
CDR3 protein: CASSEAAGSFNEKLFF; CDR3 DNA: TGTGCCAGCAGTGAAGCTGCGGGCAGCTTTAATGAAAAACTGTTTTTT; D gene: NA; J gene: TRBJ1-4; V gene: TRBV6-1; clone size: NA
CDR3 protein: CASSPGQGSSYEQYF; CDR3 DNA: TGCGCCAGCAGCCCGGGACAGGGGAGCTCCTACGAGCAGTACTTC; D gene: TRBD1; J gene: TRBJ2-7; V gene: TRBV5-1; clone size: NA
CDR3 protein: CASRTQGVSTDTQYF; CDR3 DNA: TGTGCCAGCAGAACACAGGGGGTTAGCACAGATACGCAGTATTTT; D gene: TRBD1; J gene: TRBJ2-3; V gene: TRBV2; clone size: NA
CDR3 protein: CASSTPGVAGIDNEQFF; CDR3 DNA: TGTGCCAGCAGCACCCCTGGGGTAGCGGGGATCGACAATGAGCAGTTCTTC; D gene: TRBD2; J gene: TRBJ2-1; V gene: TRBV5-4; clone size: NA
CDR3 protein: CASTSGRTGTDTQYF; CDR3 DNA: TGTGCCAGTACCAGCGGGAGGACCGGTACAGATACGCAGTATTTT; D gene: TRBD2; J gene: TRBJ2-3; V gene: TRBV19; clone size: NA
CDR3 protein: CASSEIGTGKAYEQYF; CDR3 DNA: TGTGCCAGCAGCGAAATTGGGACAGGGAAGGCCTACGAGCAGTACTTC; D gene: TRBD1; J gene: TRBJ2-7; V gene: TRBV7-8; clone size: NA
CDR3 protein: CASSTSGNTGELFF; CDR3 DNA: TGTGCCAGCAGCACTAGCGGGAACACCGGGGAGCTGTTTTTT; D gene: TRBD2; J gene: TRBJ2-2; V gene: TRBV7-3; clone size: NA
CDR3 protein: CASSLGLAAKNIQYF; CDR3 DNA: TGTGCCAGCAGCTTGGGGTTAGCGGCCAAAAACATTCAGTACTTC; D gene: NA; J gene: TRBJ2-4; V gene: TRBV5-6; clone size: NA
CDR3 protein: CASSPGTRQETQYF; CDR3 DNA: TGTGCCAGCTCACCCGGGACTAGGCAAGAGACCCAGTACTTC; D gene: TRBD2; J gene: TRBJ2-5; V gene: TRBV18; clone size: NA
CDR3 protein: CASSFSRGQGARNEAFF; CDR3 DNA: TGCGCCAGCAGCTTTTCTCGGGGGCAGGGGGCGCGTAATGAAGCTTTCTTT; D gene: TRBD1; J gene: TRBJ1-1; V gene: TRBV4-1; clone size: once
CDR3 protein: CASSQDSGLSTDTQYF; CDR3 DNA: TGTGCCAGCAGCCAAGATAGCGGGCTTAGCACAGATACGCAGTATTTT; D gene: TRBD2; J gene: TRBJ2-3; V gene: TRBV4-2; clone size: NA
CDR3 protein: CASSPLPGSSYNEQFF; CDR3 DNA: TGTGCCAGCTCACCGCTTCCGGGGAGCTCCTACAATGAGCAGTTCTTC; D gene: NA; J gene: TRBJ2-1; V gene: TRBV18; clone size: NA
CDR3 protein: CASSPTRDKGYHEQYF; CDR3 DNA: TGCGCCAGCAGCCCAACCCGGGACAAAGGTTATCACGAGCAGTACTTC; D gene: NA; J gene: TRBJ2-7; V gene: TRBV4-1; clone size: many
CDR3 protein: CASSQGAKNIQYF; CDR3 DNA: TGTGCCTCTTCCCAGGGGGCCAAAAACATTCAGTACTTC; D gene: NA; J gene: TRBJ2-4; V gene: TRBV28; clone size: NA
CDR3 protein: CASRPSGSYEQYF; CDR3 DNA: TGTGCCAGCAGACCTAGCGGCTCCTACGAGCAGTACTTC; D gene: TRBD2; J gene: TRBJ2-7; V gene: TRBV13; clone size: NA
CDR3 protein: CASSLRGATSGMVEYIQYF; CDR3 DNA: TGTGCCAGCAGCTTAAGGGGGGCGACTAGCGGGATGGTTGAATACATTCAGTACTTC; D gene: TRBD2; J gene: TRBJ2-4; V gene: TRBV7-3; clone size: NA
CDR3 protein: CASSLSQEGFF; CDR3 DNA: TGTGCCAGCAGCTTAAGTCAGGAAGGCTTCTTT; D gene: NA; J gene: TRBJ1-1; V gene: TRBV7-9; clone size: NA
CDR3 protein: CASEGNTGYGYTF; CDR3 DNA: TGCGCCAGCGAAGGCAACACAGGGTATGGCTACACCTTC; D gene: NA; J gene: TRBJ1-2; V gene: TRBV5-1; clone size: NA
CDR3 protein: CASSEGGGMGPYEQYF; CDR3 DNA: TGTGCCAGCAGCGAGGGCGGGGGTATGGGGCCCTACGAGCAGTACTTC; D gene: TRBD2; J gene: TRBJ2-7; V gene: TRBV5-4; clone size: NA
CDR3 protein: CASTLVEGLTEAFF; CDR3 DNA: TGTGCCAGCACCTTAGTGGAGGGGCTGACTGAAGCTTTCTTT; D gene: NA; J gene: TRBJ1-1; V gene: TRBV7-2; clone size: NA
CDR3 protein: CASSLGTGGVTSYEQYF; CDR3 DNA: TGTGCCAGCAGCTTAGGAACCGGCGGGGTAACATCCTACGAGCAGTACTTC; D gene: NA; J gene: TRBJ2-7; V gene: TRBV7-8; clone size: few
CDR3 protein: CASIPGQGGKEEQFF; CDR3 DNA: TGTGCCAGCATACCGGGACAGGGGGGTAAGGAGGAGCAGTTCTTC; D gene: TRBD1; J gene: TRBJ2-1; V gene: TRBV6-1; clone size: NA
CDR3 protein: CASGPGTDSYEQYF; CDR3 DNA: TGTGCCAGCGGACCCGGGACAGACTCCTACGAGCAGTACTTC; D gene: TRBD1; J gene: TRBJ2-7; V gene: TRBV6-9; clone size: NA
CDR3 protein: CASSQDNYGNQPQHF; CDR3 DNA: TGTGCCAGCAGTCAGGACAACTATGGCAATCAGCCCCAGCATTTT; D gene: NA; J gene: TRBJ1-5; V gene: TRBV6-4; clone size: NA
CDR3 protein: CAISEPQREGGEQYF; CDR3 DNA: TGTGCCATCAGTGAGCCGCAGCGGGAGGGAGGCGAGCAGTACTTC; D gene: TRBD2; J gene: TRBJ2-7; V gene: TRBV10-3; clone size: NA
CDR3 protein: CASSLTKNEQFF; CDR3 DNA: TGTGCCAGCAGCCTGACAAAGAATGAGCAGTTCTTC; D gene: NA; J gene: TRBJ2-1; V gene: TRBV11-2; clone size: NA
CDR3 protein: CASSSTGTAYGYTF; CDR3 DNA: TGTGCCAGCAGCTCGACCGGGACAGCCTATGGCTACACCTTC; D gene: TRBD1; J gene: TRBJ1-2; V gene: TRBV5-6; clone size: NA